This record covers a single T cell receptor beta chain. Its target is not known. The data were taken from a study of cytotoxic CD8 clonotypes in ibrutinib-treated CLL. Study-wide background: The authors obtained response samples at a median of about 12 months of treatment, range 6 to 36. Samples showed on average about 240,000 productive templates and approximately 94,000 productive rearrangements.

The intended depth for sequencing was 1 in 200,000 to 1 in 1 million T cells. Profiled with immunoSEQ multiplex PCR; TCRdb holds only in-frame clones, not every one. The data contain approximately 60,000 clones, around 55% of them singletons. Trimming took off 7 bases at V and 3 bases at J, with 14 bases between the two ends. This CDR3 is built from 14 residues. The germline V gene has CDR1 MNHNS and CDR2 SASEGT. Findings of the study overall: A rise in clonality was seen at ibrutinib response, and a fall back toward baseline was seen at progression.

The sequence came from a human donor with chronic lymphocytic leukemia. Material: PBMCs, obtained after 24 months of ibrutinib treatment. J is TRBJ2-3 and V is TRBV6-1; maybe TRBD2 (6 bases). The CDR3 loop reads CASTEGFRTDTQYF. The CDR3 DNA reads TGTGCCAGCACGGAGGGGTTTCGGACAGATACGCAGTATTTT.